The sequence of this T cell receptor beta chain was determined in a study of blood T cell dynamics during melanoma immunotherapy. On the study more broadly: First-line therapy was either pembrolizumab or nivolumab with ipilimumab for metastatic melanoma. Study-wide results and limits: Whether repertoire-driving clones were melanoma-specific could not be determined.

Every bulk PBMC sample received the same 350 ng of DNA. Here immunoSEQ multiplex PCR was the method, and the copy in TCRdb shows in-frame clones only, minus some. The repertoire holds tens of thousands of clones, with roughly nine tenths as singletons. As for time point: pre-treatment baseline. Apart from two fast progressors, RECIST 1.1 response was judged 12 weeks post-infusion. Trimming pared 4 bases from V and 4 bases from J, leaving 17 bases between. The CDR3 is 16 amino acids. Germline CDR1 and CDR2: MNHEY and SVGAGI. Note on this clone: Its antigen is as yet unknown.

The receptor was derived from a human donor with melanoma. Sequenced material: blood, taken from a patient treated with checkpoint blockade. The chain joins TRBV6-5 to TRBJ2-1; D may be TRBD1 (6 bases). This chain's CDR3 is CASSSTGSGRYNEQFF. CDR3 bases: TGTGCCAGCAGTTCCACAGGGTCAGGAAGGTACAATGAGCAGTTCTTC.